These 10 T cell receptor beta chains share one sample of origin, sequenced in a study of T-cell memory formation after mild COVID-19. TCRdb re-analysed the 5' RACE reads in MiXCR, keeping a single row per CDR3 protein. The sample has hundreds of thousands of distinct CDR3 sequences, 15% to 25% seen once. Material for sequencing was PBMCs or a T cell subset sorted from them (not recorded which). Every receptor here comes from an adult woman who had mild COVID-19 (a few samples of this study predate the infection). Cell type and time point are not known.

The chain couples TRBV3-1 to TRBJ2-3, with D unresolved. The CDR3 totals 12 residues. The ends were cut back, 3 bases at V and 4 bases at J, with 5 bases in the middle. The germline V gene encodes CDR1 LGHDT and CDR2 YNNKEL (reference sequence). CDR3 in amino acids: CASSHFADTQYF. In DNA, the CDR3 is TGTGCCAGCAGCCATTTTGCAGATACGCAGTATTTT.

The chain couples TRBV15 to TRBJ2-6; perhaps TRBD2 as D (7 bases). The germline gives CDR1 LNHNV, CDR2 YYDKDF (reference sequence). This CDR3 is 17 amino acids long. Trimming stripped 0 bases from V and 4 bases from J, with 13 bases between. The CDR3 here is CATSREGGLTGANVLTF. The CDR3 coding sequence is TGTGCCACCAGCAGAGAGGGGGGGCTCACCGGGGCCAACGTCCTGACTTTC.

A few counts support this clonotype. The rearrangement links TRBV3-1 to TRBJ2-7; D could derive from TRBD1 or TRBD2 (5 bases each). The germline V gene encodes CDR1 LGHDT and CDR2 YNNKEL (reference sequence). V dropped 0 bases and J dropped 3 bases, with 15 bases sitting between them. The CDR3 length is 16 residues. This chain's CDR3 is CASSQDVERGRYEQYF. CDR3 in DNA: TGTGCCAGCAGCCAAGATGTTGAGAGGGGACGCTACGAGCAGTACTTC.

The chain joins TRBV5-1 to TRBJ1-1; D is unresolved. The CDR3 has 16 amino acids. The germline CDR1 and CDR2 sequences are SGHRS and YFSETQ. Trimming took off 0 bases at V and 0 bases at J, with 12 bases between the two ends. CDR3: CASSLAPKAMNTEAFF. In DNA form, the CDR3 reads TGCGCCAGCAGCTTGGCCCCAAAAGCCATGAACACTGAAGCTTTCTTT.

V usage is TRBV5-6 and J usage is TRBJ1-2; 12 bases are shared with TRBD1. The trim removed 0 bases at V and 8 bases at J, leaving 2 bases unmatched. The CDR3 runs to 14 residues. The germline gives CDR1 SGHDT, CDR2 YYEEEE. CDR3 residues: CASSLGDRGRGYTF. As DNA, the CDR3 is TGTGCCAGCAGCTTGGGGGACAGGGGGCGAGGCTACACCTTC.

The genes are TRBV5-1 and TRBJ2-1, with D possibly TRBD1 on 5 matching bases. This CDR3 is built from 16 residues. From germline, CDR1 is SGHRS and CDR2 YFSETQ. Trimming stripped 0 bases from V and 5 bases from J, with 15 bases between. As DNA, the CDR3 is TGCGCCAGCAGCTTGGTGGGGCCCTCGGGCCACAATGAGCAGTTCTTC. This codes for CASSLVGPSGHNEQFF.

The V call is TRBV5-5, the J call TRBJ1-1, with 9 bases matching TRBD1. Trimming at V came to 0 bases and at J to 5 bases, leaving 5 bases not matched to a gene. The length of the CDR3 is 15 residues. The germline CDR1 and CDR2 sequences are SGHKS and YYEKEE (reference sequence). The CDR3 region has the DNA TGTGCCAGCAGCTTGGGAGGGACAGGGTGGACTGAAGCTTTCTTT. Translated: CASSLGGTGWTEAFF.

This clonotype was seen only a few times. The DNA for the CDR3 is TGTGCCAGCAGCTTCTTAGGGGAGGCGGGCGAGCAGTACTTC. Amino acid sequence: CASSFLGEAGEQYF. The rearrangement uses TRBV7-9 and TRBJ2-7; perhaps TRBD2 as D (6 bases). Germline assignment: CDR1 SEHNR and CDR2 FQNEAQ (reference sequence). CDR3 size: 14 residues. The V gene lost 3 bases and the J gene lost 6 bases, with 15 bases spanning the gap. The entire variable domain, with the rest obtained from reference TRBV7-9 and TRBJ2-7, is as follows: DTGVSQNPRHKITKRGQNVTFRCDPISEHNRLYWYRQTLGQGPEFLTYFQNEAQLEKSRLLSDRFSAERPKGSFSTLEIQRTEQGDSAMYLCASSFLGEAGEQYFGPGTRLTVT.

The J gene is TRBJ1-2, the V gene TRBV7-9; D perhaps matches TRBD1 (5 bases). The V and J ends lost 0 bases and 13 bases respectively, with 15 bases between them. The germline gives CDR1 SEHNR, CDR2 FQNEAQ (reference sequence). The CDR3 has 13 amino acids. In DNA form, the CDR3 reads TGTGCCAGCAGCTTAGCGGAGTTGGGGGGTCCCACCTTC. This encodes CASSLAELGGPTF.

This clonotype appeared a few times. The CDR3 DNA sequence: TGTGCCAGCAGCCCCGGACAGGCGAGGGGCCTATGCGGCTACACCTTC. The encoded protein is CASSPGQARGLCGYTF. The chain combines TRBV3-1 with TRBJ1-2; 7 bases are a match to TRBD1. V gave up 4 bases and J gave up 8 bases; unmatched junction bases: 16. The CDR3 is 16 residues long. The germline CDR1 and CDR2 sequences are LGHDT and YNNKEL (reference sequence).